These 15 T cell receptor beta chains originate from one sample sequenced in a study of CD8 T cells in Susac syndrome. It was with random hexamers that about 0.45 to 1 ug RNA was reverse transcribed. TCRdb called the immunoSEQ multiplex PCR reads again in MiXCR, with one record for every CDR3 protein. The top ten hold about 0.07% of the sample, which has 300,000 or so distinct CDR3 sequences, 90% to 95% seen once. Sequenced input: CD4+ T cells from PBMCs. Receptor source: a human donor with multiple sclerosis.

The CDR3 reads CASGGQGRTEQYF. The CDR3 DNA reads TGTGCCAGCGGGGGACAGGGTCGGACCGAGCAGTACTTC. The chain links TRBV6-5 to TRBJ2-7; 9 bases line up with TRBD1. The CDR3 runs 13 residues. V gave up 8 bases and J gave up 6 bases; unmatched junction bases: 8. Germline assignment: CDR1 MNHEY and CDR2 SVGAGI.

This chain connects TRBV24-1 to TRBJ2-1; possible D gene TRBD2, 6 bases. The CDR3 length is 13 residues. Germline CDR1 is KGHDR and CDR2 is SFDVKD. V was trimmed by 10 bases and J by 8 bases, leaving 17 bases between them. CDR3 in DNA: TGTGCCACTCAGGGCCGGCGGGGCGATGAGCAGTTCTTC. Translation gives CATQGRRGDEQFF.

The chain has TRBV19 and TRBJ2-7, with D unclear. The CDR3 totals 15 residues. Between the trimmed V and J ends, which lost 4 bases and 4 bases, there was a span of 17 bases. Per the germline V gene, CDR1 is LNHDA and CDR2 is SQIVND (reference sequence). Written as DNA, the CDR3 is TGTGCCAGTAGTAGCCAATCATTCTCCTGGTACGAGCAGTACTTC. Its protein is CASSSQSFSWYEQYF.

This clonotype appeared a single time. The rearrangement links TRBV7-9 to TRBJ1-2; D remains ambiguous. V was shortened by 4 bases and J by 6 bases, with 12 bases between the two germline ends. Looked up from germline, CDR1 is SEHNR and CDR2 is FQNEAQ (reference sequence). CDR3 length: 13 amino acids. The CDR3 here is CASSSRLLDGYTF. The CDR3 DNA follows: TGTGCCAGCAGCTCCCGTCTATTGGATGGCTACACCTTC. The variable domain in full, completed from reference TRBV7-9 and TRBJ1-2, reads DTGVSQNPRHKITKRGQNVTFRCDPISEHNRLYWYRQTLGQGPEFLTYFQNEAQLEKSRLLSDRFSAERPKGSFSTLEIQRTEQGDSAMYLCASSSRLLDGYTFGSGTRLTVV.

The chain has TRBV5-1 and TRBJ2-7; the match to TRBD2 covers 9 bases. Trimming took 4 bases from V and 1 from J; bases not matched to a gene: 15. Germline loops: CDR1 SGHRS, CDR2 YFSETQ. The length of the CDR3 is 18 residues. CDR3 nucleotides: TGCGCCAGCAGCCCATTGGCCCCTAGACTAGCGGCTTCCTACGAGCAGTACTTC. Translation gives CASSPLAPRLAASYEQYF. The whole variable domain, remainder taken from reference TRBV5-1 and TRBJ2-7, is KAGVTQTPRYLIKTRGQQVTLSCSPISGHRSVSWYQQTPGQGLQFLFEYFSETQRNKGNFPGRFSGRQFSNSRSEMNVSTLELGDSALYLCASSPLAPRLAASYEQYFGPGTRLTVT.

V usage is TRBV6-5 and J usage is TRBJ1-2, with TRBD1 matching over 7 bases. CDR3 length equals 14 residues. Germline-derived CDR1 and CDR2 are MNHEY and SVGAGI. Losses at the gene ends were 6 bases for V and 5 bases for J; bases not matched to a gene: 9. The CDR3 nucleotides are TGTGCCAGCAGCCAAGAGGGACAGCCATATGGCTACACCTTC. Its protein product is CASSQEGQPYGYTF.

V gene TRBV7-9 combines with J gene TRBJ2-4, with D perhaps TRBD2 (5 bases). V was pared by 2 bases and J by 0 bases, with 8 bases between. The CDR3 runs to 15 residues. CDR1 SEHNR and CDR2 FQNEAQ come from the germline V gene (reference sequence). CDR3: CASSLRDSAKNIQYF. The CDR3 region has the DNA TGTGCCAGCAGCTTACGGGATTCAGCCAAAAACATTCAGTACTTC.

This rearrangement joins TRBV6-1 to TRBJ1-1; D is ambiguous. The germline V gene encodes CDR1 MNHNS and CDR2 SASEGT. Trimming left V 3 bases short and J 11 bases short, with 10 bases between. CDR3 length equals 11 residues. Here the CDR3 DNA reads TGTGCCAGCAGTGACAATCTCGGGGCTTTCTTT. This codes for CASSDNLGAFF.

The chain uses TRBV29-1 and TRBJ1-2; the D is unclear. Germline V gene sequence: CDR1 SQVTM, CDR2 ANQGSEA. V shed 4 bases and J shed 8 bases, with 11 bases lying between them. CDR3 length: 11 residues. The DNA of the CDR3 is TGCAGCGTTGTGGTGGGCCGCGGCTACACCTTC. Translated: CSVVVGRGYTF.

This clonotype is a singleton in its sample. The CDR3 nucleotides are TGTGCCAGCAGCTTAGCTGGGCTATACAAGGGGCAGTTCTTC. This sequence encodes CASSLAGLYKGQFF. The chain uses TRBV7-2 and TRBJ2-1; D is uncertain. The germline CDR1 and CDR2 sequences are SGHTA and FQGNSA. CDR3 length equals 14 residues. V lost 0 bases to trimming and J lost 12 bases, with 15 bases between them.

The rearrangement links TRBV18 to TRBJ1-1; a weak D match, TRBD1 (6 bases). CDR1 KGHSH and CDR2 LQKENI come from the germline V gene. There are 14 residues in the CDR3. Trimming shortened V by 4 bases and J by 6 bases, and 15 bases separated the two germline ends. This CDR3 is CASSRLMRGAEAFF. The DNA of the CDR3 is TGTGCCAGCTCACGCCTCATGAGGGGGGCTGAAGCTTTCTTT.

J is TRBJ2-5 and V is TRBV6-6; D unclear. The CDR3 has 13 amino acids. Germline lookup yields CDR1 MNHNY and CDR2 SVGAGI (reference sequence). V was shortened by 2 bases and J by 5 bases, with 9 bases between the two germline ends. CDR3 residues: CASSYRLWETQYF. CDR3 nucleotides: TGTGCCAGCAGTTACAGGTTGTGGGAGACCCAGTACTTC.

The V call is TRBV7-9, the J call TRBJ2-1, with TRBD1 identical over 7 bases. The V gene end was trimmed by 3 bases and the J gene end by 0 bases; junction bases not matched to a gene: 8. The CDR3 runs 17 residues. The germline gives CDR1 SEHNR, CDR2 FQNEAQ (reference sequence). The CDR3, as DNA: TGTGCCAGCAGCTTTACAGGGGTCGACTTCTCCTACAATGAGCAGTTCTTC. It encodes CASSFTGVDFSYNEQFF.

The J gene is TRBJ2-5, the V gene TRBV6-5; D remains ambiguous. V was shortened by 8 bases and J by 4 bases, with 11 bases between the two germline ends. CDR1 and CDR2 from the germline V gene are MNHEY and SVGAGI. This CDR3 contains 12 residues. The CDR3: CASSGGGETQYF. The CDR3 DNA follows: TGTGCCAGCTCCGGTGGCGGAGAGACCCAGTACTTC.

The chain is built from TRBV29-1 and TRBJ2-7; TRBD2 is a possible D gene (6 bases). V lost 7 bases and J lost 4, with 20 bases in between. There are 14 residues in the CDR3. Germline-derived CDR1 and CDR2 are SQVTM and ANQGSEA. The CDR3 here is CSALKAGLPYEQYF. As DNA, the CDR3 is TGCAGCGCCTTGAAAGCGGGCCTTCCTTACGAGCAGTACTTC.